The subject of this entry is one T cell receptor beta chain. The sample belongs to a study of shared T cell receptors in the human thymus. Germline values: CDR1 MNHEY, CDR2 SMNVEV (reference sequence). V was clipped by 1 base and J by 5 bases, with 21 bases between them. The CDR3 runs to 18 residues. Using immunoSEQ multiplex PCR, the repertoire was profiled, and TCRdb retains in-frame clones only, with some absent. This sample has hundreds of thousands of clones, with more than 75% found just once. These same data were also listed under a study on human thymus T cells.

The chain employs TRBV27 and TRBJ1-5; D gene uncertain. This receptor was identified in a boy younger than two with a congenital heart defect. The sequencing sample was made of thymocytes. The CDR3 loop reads CASSLFASGDLRDQPQHF. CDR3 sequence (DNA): TGTGCCAGCAGTTTATTTGCGTCAGGTGACCTTCGAGATCAGCCCCAGCATTTT.